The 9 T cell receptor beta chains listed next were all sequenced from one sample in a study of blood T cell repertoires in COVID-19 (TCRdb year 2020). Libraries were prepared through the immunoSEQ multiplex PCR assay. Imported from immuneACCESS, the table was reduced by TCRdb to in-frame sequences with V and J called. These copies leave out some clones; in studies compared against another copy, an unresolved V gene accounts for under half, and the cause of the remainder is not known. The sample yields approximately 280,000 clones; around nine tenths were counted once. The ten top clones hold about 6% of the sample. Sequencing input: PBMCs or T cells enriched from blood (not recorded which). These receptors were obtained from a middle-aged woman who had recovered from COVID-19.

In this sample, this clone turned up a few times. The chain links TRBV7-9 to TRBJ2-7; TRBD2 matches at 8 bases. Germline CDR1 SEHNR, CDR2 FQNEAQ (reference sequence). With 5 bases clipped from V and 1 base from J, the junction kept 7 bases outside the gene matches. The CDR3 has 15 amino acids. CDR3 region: CASSLWGLGSYEQYF. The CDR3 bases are TGTGCCAGCAGCCTTTGGGGACTAGGATCCTACGAGCAGTACTTC.

The CDR3 region is CATSDPLDSAEKLFF. CDR3 nucleotides: TGTGCCACCAGTGACCCATTAGACTCGGCAGAAAAACTGTTTTTT. This rearrangement joins TRBV24-1 to TRBJ1-4; D is unresolved. Germline CDR1 reads KGHDR; CDR2 reads SFDVKD. This CDR3 is built from 15 residues. Trimming pared 4 bases from V and 8 bases from J, leaving 16 bases between.

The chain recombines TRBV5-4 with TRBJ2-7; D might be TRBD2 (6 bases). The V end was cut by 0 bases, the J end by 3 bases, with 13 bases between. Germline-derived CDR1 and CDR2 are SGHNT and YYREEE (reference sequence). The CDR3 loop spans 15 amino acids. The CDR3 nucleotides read TGTGCCAGCAGCTTGGGTGGGGACTTATACTACGAGCAGTACTTC. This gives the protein CASSLGGDLYYEQYF. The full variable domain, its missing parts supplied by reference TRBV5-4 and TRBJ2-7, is ETGVTQSPTHLIKTRGQQVTLRCSSQSGHNTVSWYQQALGQGPQFIFQYYREEENGRGNFPPRFSGLQFPNYSSELNVNALELDDSALYLCASSLGGDLYYEQYFGPGTRLTVT.

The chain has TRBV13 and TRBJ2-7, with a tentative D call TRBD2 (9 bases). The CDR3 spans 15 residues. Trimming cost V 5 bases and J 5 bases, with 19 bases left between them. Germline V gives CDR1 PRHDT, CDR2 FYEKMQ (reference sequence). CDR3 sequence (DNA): TGTGCCAGCAGCCCCTGGACAGGGACTAGCCACGAGCAGTACTTC. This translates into CASSPWTGTSHEQYF.

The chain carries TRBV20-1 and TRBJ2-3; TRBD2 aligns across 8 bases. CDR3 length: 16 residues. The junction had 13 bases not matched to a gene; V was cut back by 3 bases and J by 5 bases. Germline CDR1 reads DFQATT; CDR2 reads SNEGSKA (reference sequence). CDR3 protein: CSASDQYGRAGDTQYF. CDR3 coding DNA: TGCAGTGCTAGTGACCAATACGGGAGGGCCGGAGATACGCAGTATTTT.

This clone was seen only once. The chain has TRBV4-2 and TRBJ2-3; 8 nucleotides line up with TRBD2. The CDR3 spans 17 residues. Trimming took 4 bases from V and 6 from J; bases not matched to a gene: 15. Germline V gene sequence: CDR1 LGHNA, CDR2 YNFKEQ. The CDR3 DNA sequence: TGTGCCAGCAGCCCACCTTTCCGGGAGGGGATTGTGGATACGCAGTATTTT. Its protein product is CASSPPFREGIVDTQYF.

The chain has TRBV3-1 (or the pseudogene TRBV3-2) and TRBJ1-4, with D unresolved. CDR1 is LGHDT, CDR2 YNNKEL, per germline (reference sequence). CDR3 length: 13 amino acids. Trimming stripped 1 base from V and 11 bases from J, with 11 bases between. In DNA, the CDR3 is TGTGCCAGCAGCCAAGGGGCCAGCAACAAACTGTTTTTT. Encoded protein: CASSQGASNKLFF.

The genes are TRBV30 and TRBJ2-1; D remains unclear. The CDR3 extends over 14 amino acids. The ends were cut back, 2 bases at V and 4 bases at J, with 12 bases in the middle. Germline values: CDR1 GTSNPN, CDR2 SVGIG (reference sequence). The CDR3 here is CAWSPGLTYNEQFF. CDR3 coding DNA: TGTGCCTGGAGTCCCGGCTTGACTTACAATGAGCAGTTCTTC.

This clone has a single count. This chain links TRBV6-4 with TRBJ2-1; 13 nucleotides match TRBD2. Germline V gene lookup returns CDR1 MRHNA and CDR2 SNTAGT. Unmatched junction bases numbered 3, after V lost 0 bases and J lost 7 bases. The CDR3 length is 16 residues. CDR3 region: CASSDSGLAGMNEQFF. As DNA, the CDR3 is TGTGCCAGCAGTGACTCGGGACTAGCGGGAATGAATGAGCAGTTCTTC.